The clone carrying this TCR beta chain was detected ten times or more. Antigen specificity is unknown. Trimming removed 2 bases from V and 4 bases from J, with 14 bases in between. This CDR3 has 16 residues. Germline-derived CDR1 and CDR2 are SEHNR and FQNEAQ (reference sequence). This entry belongs to a study of early T cells in non-severe SARS-CoV-2 infection. In the study overall: It was bulk RNA from unsorted whole blood that was sequenced, and the chains were unpaired. Notes on the study in general: Private and CD4 specificities were missed by VDJdb matching, skewed to anti-spike CD8.

Individual cDNA molecules were tagged with unique molecular identifiers. TCRdb processed the 5' RACE reads anew with MiXCR; each CDR3 protein has one entry. The profile shows some 110,000 distinct CDR3 sequences, about 16% of them singletons. The receptor was derived from an adult who was a healthcare worker with PCR-confirmed SARS-CoV-2 infection or an uninfected control (not recorded which). V gene TRBV7-9 combines with J gene TRBJ2-2, with a weak D call TRBD2 (5 bases). The sequenced sample was whole blood. CDR3 amino acids: CASSLSRLAGTGELFF. The CDR3, as DNA: TGTGCCAGCAGCTTAAGCAGGCTGGCGGGCACCGGGGAGCTGTTTTTT.